This is a list of T cell receptor beta chains from one sample in a study of preoperative IRX-2 immunotherapy in early breast cancer. Produced via immunoSEQ multiplex PCR; TCRdb's table is partial and in-frame only. The sample has a few thousand clones, roughly 75% seen once; the top ten hold under 9%. The material was tumor tissue, obtained after IRX-2 immunotherapy. These receptors were taken from a human donor with breast cancer. Both conserved end residues are part of each CDR3. A D gene is named only where the DNA matches it firmly. Size values are once, few and many counts, or a class for expanded clones, and some rows have none.

CDR3 protein,CDR3 DNA,clone size,V gene,D gene,J gene
CASSPREVAGGEQYF,TGTGCCAGCTCACCACGGGAGGTAGCGGGAGGCGAGCAGTACTTC,few,TRBV18,TRBD2,TRBJ2-7
CATSNWDRGYYGYTF,TGTGCCACCAGCAACTGGGACAGGGGCTACTATGGCTACACCTTC,.,TRBV15,TRBD1,TRBJ1-2
CASGRTEEKLFF,TGTGCCAGCGGCAGGACAGAAGAAAAACTGTTTTTT,.,TRBV28,.,TRBJ1-4
CASMLGSGANVLTF,TGTGCCAGCATGTTAGGCTCTGGGGCCAACGTCCTGACTTTC,.,TRBV6-8,.,TRBJ2-6
CATRNPGSMNTEAFF,TGTGCCACTAGGAATCCGGGGTCCATGAACACTGAAGCTTTCTTT,few,TRBV19,.,TRBJ1-1
CASSYAEPRGRNEKLFF,TGTGCCAGCAGTTACGCCGAACCCAGGGGTCGGAATGAAAAACTGTTTTTT,once,TRBV6-8,.,TRBJ1-4
CASSPFTGQNTGELFF,TGTGCCAGCTCACCCTTCACTGGACAGAACACCGGGGAGCTGTTTTTT,few,TRBV18,.,TRBJ2-2
CASSIGTSGEQYF,TGTGCCAGTAGTATCGGGACTAGCGGAGAGCAGTACTTC,few,TRBV19,TRBD2,TRBJ2-7
CATSRGQGEEKLFF,TGTGCCACCAGCAGAGGGCAGGGCGAAGAAAAACTGTTTTTT,.,TRBV15,.,TRBJ1-4
CASSIARDSGQPQHF,TGTGCCAGTAGTATAGCCAGGGATTCGGGTCAGCCCCAGCATTTT,once,TRBV19,.,TRBJ1-5
CASSGGTIENEQFF,TGTGCCAGCTCGGGCGGGACTATTGAGAATGAGCAGTTCTTC,.,TRBV18,TRBD2,TRBJ2-1
CASSPGTVVVHSYEQYF,TGTGCCAGCTCCCCCGGGACAGTGGTGGTCCACTCCTACGAGCAGTACTTC,.,TRBV18,TRBD1,TRBJ2-7
CTSSQDLRGVSGRASDTDTQYF,TGCACCAGCAGCCAAGATCTTCGTGGGGTTAGCGGGAGGGCTAGCGACACAGATACGCAGTATTTT,.,TRBV1,.,TRBJ2-3
CASSSGQSHQPQHF,TGTGCCAGCAGTTCAGGACAGTCTCATCAGCCCCAGCATTTT,.,TRBV6-8,.,TRBJ1-5
CANSRDSNYGYTF,TGTGCCAACTCGAGAGACAGTAACTATGGCTACACCTTC,.,TRBV28,.,TRBJ1-2
CASSFPLTGNTEAFF,TGTGCCAGCAGTTTCCCTCTGACAGGGAACACTGAAGCTTTCTTT,few,TRBV28,.,TRBJ1-1
CASSLDLRTSVWETQYF,TGCGCCAGCAGCTTGGACTTACGGACTAGCGTTTGGGAGACCCAGTACTTC,.,TRBV5-1,TRBD2,TRBJ2-5
CASSSLGGSINEQFF,TGTGCCAGCAGCAGCCTGGGCGGCTCCATCAATGAGCAGTTCTTC,.,TRBV7-5,.,TRBJ2-1
CASNWREDDEQYF,TGTGCCAGCAACTGGCGGGAGGACGACGAGCAGTACTTC,.,TRBV6-7,TRBD2,TRBJ2-7
CASSPPARGGGWTDTQYF,TGTGCCAGCTCACCACCGGCCAGAGGGGGCGGGTGGACAGATACGCAGTATTTT,.,TRBV18,TRBD1,TRBJ2-3
CASSKGRSNQPQHF,TGCGCCAGTTCCAAAGGCCGAAGCAATCAGCCCCAGCATTTT,.,TRBV10-2,.,TRBJ1-5
CASGLLRDGRANTGELFF,TGTGCTAGTGGTTTGTTAAGAGACGGGAGGGCGAACACCGGGGAGCTGTTTTTT,.,TRBV12-5,TRBD2,TRBJ2-2